One and the same sample provided the 15 T cell receptor beta chains below, sequenced in a study of vaccination effects on CD4 cells after COVID-19. These receptors have no known antigen. Viral peptide pools were used in the ViraFEST assay to expand antigen-specific CD4+ T cells, and sequencing came afterward. Having been cultured for 9 to 11 days, the cells underwent CD4+ T cell isolation. Participants were given two doses of BNT162b2 or mRNA-1273 vaccine. Some clones are missing from TCRdb's copy, which holds only in-frame ones; the method was immunoSEQ multiplex PCR. This table has around 81,000 clones, roughly 80% appearing once. The sample here was CD4+ T cells from PBMCs cultured with HCoV-OC43 spike peptides, taken after COVID-19 vaccination. The subset: HCoV-OC43 spike overlapping peptide pool stimulation. Receptors originate from a human donor who received a COVID-19 vaccine.

This chain connects TRBV5-1 to TRBJ2-7; 8 bases line up with TRBD1. The V gene's germline CDR1 is SGHRS and CDR2 YFSETQ. The CDR3 has 13 residues. J lost 6 bases, V lost 4 bases, and 6 bases had no gene match. The CDR3 is CASSPGGAGEQYV. CDR3 bases: TGCGCCAGCAGCCCAGGGGGCGCGGGCGAGCAGTACGTC.

V gene TRBV27 combines with J gene TRBJ1-6; D possibly corresponds to TRBD1 (5 bases). The CDR3 is 15 amino acids. V lost 5 bases and J lost 3, with 11 bases in between. Germline V lookup: CDR1 MNHEY, CDR2 SMNVEV (reference sequence). The CDR3 DNA sequence: TGTGCCAGCAGTCTCAGGGAAGGCTATAATTCACCCCTCCACTTT. This codes for CASSLREGYNSPLHF.

The V and J genes are TRBV7-2 and TRBJ1-1; possibly TRBD1 for D (6 bases). In germline, CDR1 is SGHTA, CDR2 FQGNSA. Trimming removed 5 bases at V and 1 base at J, with 8 bases between. The CDR3 loop spans 13 amino acids. The CDR3 sequence: CASSPQGNTEAFF. Here the CDR3 DNA reads TGTGCCAGCAGCCCACAGGGGAACACTGAAGCTTTCTTT.

V usage is TRBV6-2 or TRBV6-3 and J usage is TRBJ2-6; 8 positions agree with TRBD1. Germline V lookup: CDR1 MNHEY, CDR2 SVGEGT. This CDR3 contains 19 residues. J lost 0 bases, V lost 6 bases, and 13 bases had no gene match. The CDR3 region has the DNA TGTGCCAGCAGCGCACGAGTAGACAGGGGCCACTCTGGGGCCAACGTCCTGACTTTC. This codes for CASSARVDRGHSGANVLTF.

The chain is built from TRBV19 and TRBJ1-2; 8 bases match TRBD1. Germline V gene lookup returns CDR1 LNHDA and CDR2 SQIVND (reference sequence). The CDR3 loop spans 14 amino acids. With 5 bases clipped from V and 7 bases from J, the junction kept 9 bases outside the gene matches. CDR3 sequence (DNA): TGTGCCAGTAGTCCACGGCAGGGGGCGACTGGCTACACCTTC. It encodes CASSPRQGATGYTF.

The chain combines TRBV30 with TRBJ2-2; the D gene is possibly TRBD2 (6 bases). The ends were cut back, 1 base at V and 1 base at J, with 10 bases in the middle. The CDR3 extends over 15 amino acids. Germline CDR1 is GTSNPN and CDR2 is SVGIG (reference sequence). CDR3 region: CAWSGRGRNTGELFF. The CDR3, as DNA: TGTGCCTGGAGTGGGAGGGGTCGGAACACCGGGGAGCTGTTTTTT.

The V call is TRBV19, the J call TRBJ1-2; D possibly corresponds to TRBD1 (6 bases). Germline assignment: CDR1 LNHDA and CDR2 SQIVND (reference sequence). The CDR3 is 14 residues long. The V end lost 5 bases, the J end lost 13 bases, and 23 bases lay between the germline ends. The CDR3 nucleotides read TGTGCCAGTAGTCTTCAACAGGGTCCAGGGACACTCACCTTC. Translated, it gives CASSLQQGPGTLTF.

This chain connects TRBV2 to TRBJ2-7; D is possibly TRBD1 (5 bases). CDR3 size: 14 residues. V was clipped by 3 bases and J by 4 bases, with 13 bases between them. The germline V gene has CDR1 SNHLY and CDR2 FYNNEI. This chain's CDR3 is CASSEPREHYEQYV. DNA for the CDR3: TGTGCCAGCAGTGAGCCCAGGGAACATTACGAGCAGTACGTC.

This clone was detected only once. The chain uses TRBV30 and TRBJ2-5; D not resolved. V lost 3 bases to trimming and J lost 5 bases, with 16 bases between them. This CDR3 is 14 amino acids long. Germline V gives CDR1 GTSNPN, CDR2 SVGIG (reference sequence). The CDR3 is CAWSQVQGRETQYF. For the CDR3, the DNA is TGTGCCTGGAGCCAAGTCCAAGGAAGGGAGACCCAGTACTTC.

J is TRBJ1-1 and V is TRBV9; D is ambiguous. The germline V gene has CDR1 SGDLS and CDR2 YYNGEE. The V and J ends lost 0 bases and 7 bases respectively, with 16 bases between them. There are 15 residues in the CDR3. The CDR3 bases are TGTGCCAGCAGCGTAGCTCTTTTTGGTCAGGATGAAGCTTTCTTT. It specifies CASSVALFGQDEAFF. Looking up the rest from reference TRBV9 and TRBJ1-1 gives the full variable domain: DSGVTQTPKHLITATGQRVTLRCSPRSGDLSVYWYQQSLDQGLQFLIQYYNGEERAKGNILERFSAQQFPDLHSELNLSSLELGDSALYFCASSVALFGQDEAFFGQGTRLTVV.

This chain uses TRBV12-3 or TRBV12-4 with TRBJ2-3; D is possibly TRBD2 (6 bases). The CDR3 totals 11 residues. Trimming stripped 8 bases from V and 7 bases from J, with 10 bases between. The CDR3 sequence is CASAGLYTQYF. The CDR3 DNA reads as TGTGCCAGCGCGGGACTCTATACGCAGTATTTT.

The chain recombines TRBV5-1 with TRBJ1-1, with D tentatively TRBD1 (5 bases). CDR3 length: 14 amino acids. Looked up from germline, CDR1 is SGHRS and CDR2 is YFSETQ. V gave up 1 base and J gave up 4 bases, with 11 bases separating them. CDR3: CASSLIEGSTEAFF. The CDR3, as DNA: TGCGCCAGCAGCTTGATCGAGGGGAGCACTGAAGCTTTCTTT.

This chain joins TRBV3-1 (or the pseudogene TRBV3-2) and TRBJ1-1, with D perhaps matching TRBD1 (5 bases). V was shortened by 5 bases and J by 11 bases, with 12 bases between the two germline ends. CDR1 LGHDT and CDR2 YNNKEL come from the germline V gene (reference sequence). CDR3 length: 11 residues. CDR3 residues: CASSAGGEAFF. Here the CDR3 DNA reads TGTGCCAGCAGCGCCGGGGGGGAGGCTTTCTTT.

This chain links TRBV7-9 with TRBJ1-6; D gene ambiguous. There are 14 residues in the CDR3. V shed 2 bases and J shed 5 bases, with 7 bases lying between them. Germline CDR1 reads SEHNR; CDR2 reads FQNEAQ (reference sequence). CDR3 bases: TGTGCCAGCAGCTTAAACGGCAATAATTCACCCCTCCACTTT. It yields the protein CASSLNGNNSPLHF.

The chain couples TRBV19 to TRBJ2-7; D not certain. Germline V gene sequence: CDR1 LNHDA, CDR2 SQIVND (reference sequence). CDR3 length equals 13 residues. V was shortened by 3 bases and J by 3 bases, with 9 bases between the two germline ends. The CDR3 loop is CASSIGPDYEQYV. CDR3 nucleotide sequence: TGTGCCAGTAGTATTGGGCCAGACTACGAGCAGTACGTC.